Below, one TCR beta chain is given with its context. This entry comes from a study of blood T cell repertoires in COVID-19. The overall study: Some COVID-19 samples were acute and others convalescent; all came from the United States, Italy and Spain. PBMCs, B-cell-depleted T cells, or T cells provided the cDNA or gDNA that made up the material.

Seattle patients were enrolled while actively infected and followed longitudinally. Data came from immunoSEQ multiplex PCR; TCRdb stores just in-frame clones and leaves some out. Here the sample spans some 500,000 clones, approximately 91% being singletons. Trimming at V came to 4 bases and at J to 1 base, leaving 12 bases not matched to a gene. This CDR3 comprises 17 residues. Germline V gene data show CDR1 as MNHNS and CDR2 as SASEGT. This chain connects TRBV6-1 to TRBJ1-2; 7 nucleotides agree with TRBD1. This sequence was found in a woman between 50 and 59 years old with COVID-19, enrolled during active disease. Material: peripheral blood. CDR3 in DNA: TGTGCCAGCAGTGCACGAGGGGGCGCCTTCCTTAACTATGGCTACACCTTC. Its translation: CASSARGGAFLNYGYTF.